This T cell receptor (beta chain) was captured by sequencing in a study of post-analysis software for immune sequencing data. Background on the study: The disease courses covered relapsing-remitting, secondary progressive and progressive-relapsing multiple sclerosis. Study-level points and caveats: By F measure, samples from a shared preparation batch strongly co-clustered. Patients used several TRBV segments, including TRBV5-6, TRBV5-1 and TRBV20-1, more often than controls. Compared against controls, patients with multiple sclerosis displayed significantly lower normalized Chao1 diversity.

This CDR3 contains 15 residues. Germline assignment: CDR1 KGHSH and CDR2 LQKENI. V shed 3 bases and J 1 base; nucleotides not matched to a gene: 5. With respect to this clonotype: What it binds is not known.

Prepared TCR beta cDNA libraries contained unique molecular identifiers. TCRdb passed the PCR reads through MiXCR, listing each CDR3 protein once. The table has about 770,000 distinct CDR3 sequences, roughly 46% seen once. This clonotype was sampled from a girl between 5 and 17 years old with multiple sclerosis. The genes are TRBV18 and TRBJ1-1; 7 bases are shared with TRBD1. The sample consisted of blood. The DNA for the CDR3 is TGTGCCAGCTCACCCCCGACAGGGTCGAACACTGAAGCTTTCTTT. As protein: CASSPPTGSNTEAFF.